This TCR beta chain was profiled in a study of long-term antiretroviral therapy in people with HIV. The CDR3 is made up of 12 amino acids. The V gene's germline CDR1 is GTSNPN and CDR2 SVGIG (reference sequence). Trimming shortened V by 4 bases and J by 6 bases, and 7 bases separated the two germline ends. A minimum of one pre-ART and two post-ART PBMC samples existed for each donor. Researchers ran immunoSEQ v3.0 at survey level. TCRdb's table, derived via immunoSEQ multiplex PCR, lists solely in-frame clones and lacks some. The profile shows approximately 35,000 clones, 94% of them singletons. J is TRBJ1-6 and V is TRBV30; no clear D gene. The receptor comes from a woman in her forties or fifties with HIV. This sample comprised unsorted PBMCs, obtained more than 5 years after starting antiretroviral therapy. The chain's CDR3 is CAWNRANSPLHF. Written as DNA, the CDR3 is TGTGCCTGGAACAGAGCTAATTCACCCCTCCACTTT.